The 2 T cell receptor beta chains below were found in one sample sequenced in a study of T cells in women clearing cervical HPV infection. Sequencing was performed with immunoSEQ multiplex PCR; in TCRdb, only in-frame clones are kept and a portion is missing. Its table records some 40,000 clones. The sequenced sample was blood buffy coat. The receptors stem from a woman aged 18 to 69 with a cervical HPV16 infection that either progressed to CIN3+ or cleared (not recorded which).

Points on this clone: The read halts 3 residues ahead of the CDR3 end, with the missing end drawn from the germline J gene. The rearrangement joins TRBV19 to TRBJ2-7, with 9 bases fitting TRBD1. The CDR3 has 15 residues. After removal of 1 base from V and 2 bases from J, the junction contained 3 bases not matched to a gene. Per the germline V gene, CDR1 is LNHDA and CDR2 is SQIVND (reference sequence). The chain's CDR3 is CASSIGTGAAYEQYF. The CDR3 DNA, read in part, is TGTGCCAGTAGTATAGGGACAGGGGCCGCCTACGAG.

Note on this clone: The read terminates 3 residues before the CDR3 end, so the remaining end is supplied by the germline J gene. The genes are TRBV18 and TRBJ2-3; D might be TRBD1 or TRBD2, each matching 6 bases. From germline, CDR1 is KGHSH and CDR2 LQKENI. The CDR3 consists of 16 residues. This CDR3 reads CASSPGTSTRRGTQYF. CDR3 DNA (partial): TGTGCCAGCTCACCAGGGACGTCGACCAGGAGGGGGACG.